This entry concerns a single T cell receptor (beta chain). Using immunoSEQ multiplex PCR, the repertoire was profiled, and TCRdb retains in-frame clones only, with some absent. Of 250,000 to 300,000 clones listed, less than 90% are singletons. This specimen belongs to a study of blood T cell repertoires in COVID-19. For the study at large: PBMCs, B-cell-depleted T cells, or T cells provided the cDNA or gDNA that made up the material.

While infection was still active, Seattle patients were enrolled and then followed longitudinally. The CDR3 is 16 amino acids. With 3 bases clipped from V and 3 bases from J, the junction kept 3 bases outside the gene matches. Germline CDR1 SGHNT, CDR2 YYREEE (reference sequence). This TCR derives from a woman in her twenties or thirties with COVID-19, enrolled during active disease. The gene calls are TRBV5-4 and TRBJ2-3; the match to TRBD2 covers 14 bases. The sample taken for sequencing was peripheral blood. The CDR3 loop reads CASSSGTSGGTDTQYF. The CDR3 bases are TGTGCCAGCAGCTCCGGGACTAGCGGGGGTACAGATACGCAGTATTTT.